The 32 T cell receptor beta chains presented below share a single source sample, sequenced in a study of cytomegalovirus exposure and HLA in healthy donors. PCR amplification relied on 60 Vbeta primers (plus 13 Jbeta primers). Sequenced by immunoSEQ multiplex PCR; TCRdb stores in-frame clones only, minus some. The profile shows around 180,000 clones, roughly 82% of them singletons. Sequenced: PBMCs. The receptors were gathered from a girl aged 2 to 9 in good health and CMV-seropositive.

The genes are TRBV7-8 and TRBJ1-6; 12 nucleotides line up with TRBD1. Germline CDR1 reads SGHVS; CDR2 reads FQNEAQ. Germline trimming cut 2 bases from V and 3 bases from J; bases unmatched to any gene: 2. The CDR3 sequence is 17 residues long. Here the CDR3 reads CASSLRDRGLYNSPLHF. As DNA, the CDR3 is TGTGCCAGCAGCTTAAGGGACAGGGGGCTCTATAATTCACCCCTCCACTTT.

This chain joins TRBV4-2 and TRBJ1-1, with D possibly matching TRBD1 (6 bases). Trimming removed 1 base from V and 6 bases from J, with 9 bases in between. CDR3 length: 13 amino acids. Germline CDR1 LGHNA, CDR2 YNFKEQ. CDR3 residues: CASSQAQGPEAFF. The CDR3 DNA is TGTGCCAGCAGCCAAGCCCAGGGGCCTGAAGCTTTCTTT.

The chain couples TRBV7-9 to TRBJ2-5; 8 bases align to TRBD2. The CDR3 covers 17 residues. Germline CDR1 is SEHNR and CDR2 is FQNEAQ (reference sequence). The junction had 8 bases not matched to a gene; V was cut back by 0 bases and J by 2 bases. The CDR3 region has the DNA TGTGCCAGCAGCTTAGCGATCGGGACTAGGGGACAAGAGACCCAGTACTTC. This encodes CASSLAIGTRGQETQYF.

This chain joins TRBV6-4 and TRBJ2-3, with TRBD2 as a possible D gene (5 bases). V lost 7 bases and J lost 8, with 13 bases in between. Per germline, CDR1 MRHNA and CDR2 SNTAGT. The CDR3 has 12 amino acids. The CDR3 DNA reads as TGTGCCAGCATGGGCCCCCGGGGTACGCAGTATTTT. This gives the protein CASMGPRGTQYF.

The chain joins TRBV6-5 to TRBJ2-2; D unclear. This CDR3 region has 12 residues. V lost 4 bases to trimming and J lost 2 bases, with 2 bases between them. Germline V gene lookup returns CDR1 MNHEY and CDR2 SVGAGI. The CDR3 spells CASSLNTGELFF. CDR3 bases: TGTGCCAGCAGTTTAAACACCGGGGAGCTGTTTTTT.

Concerning this clone itself: The same CDR3 also results from other DNA sequences found in this sample. The V and J genes are TRBV6-1 and TRBJ1-5; D is perhaps TRBD1 (5 bases). The ends were cut back, 7 bases at V and 4 bases at J, with 11 bases in the middle. Germline values: CDR1 MNHNS, CDR2 SASEGT. The CDR3 has 13 residues. DNA of the CDR3: TGTGCCAGCACCAGGGAGGGGAATCAGCCCCAGCATTTT. Translation: CASTREGNQPQHF.

The chain uses TRBV5-1 and TRBJ2-3, with D uncertain. Trimming took off 0 bases at V and 4 bases at J, with 3 bases between the two ends. The CDR3 runs 12 residues. Per germline, CDR1 SGHRS and CDR2 YFSETQ. The CDR3 spells CASSLVSDTQYF. CDR3 nucleotide sequence: TGCGCCAGCAGCTTGGTATCAGATACGCAGTATTTT.

The chain has TRBV6-1 and TRBJ1-4, with D maybe TRBD1 (5 bases). Trimming removed 3 bases at V and 5 bases at J, with 10 bases between. The germline V gene has CDR1 MNHNS and CDR2 SASEGT. The CDR3 is made up of 14 amino acids. CDR3 sequence reads: CASSDQGRNEKLFF. The CDR3 DNA follows: TGTGCCAGCAGTGACCAGGGTCGGAATGAAAAACTGTTTTTT.

The V call is TRBV27, the J call TRBJ1-1; weak D call: TRBD1 (6 bases). There are 17 residues in the CDR3. V lost 4 bases and J 3 bases, leaving 21 bases between the germline ends. Germline CDR1 reads MNHEY; CDR2 reads SMNVEV (reference sequence). The CDR3 DNA reads as TGTGCCAGCAGTTCCCCCTCGGGGGGGGCGAGGGACACTGAAGCTTTCTTT. Translated: CASSSPSGGARDTEAFF.

V is TRBV4-1 and J is TRBJ1-2; D gene unclear. Trimming pared 0 bases from V and 4 bases from J, leaving 12 bases between. Germline-derived CDR1 and CDR2 are MGHRA and YSYEKL. CDR3 size: 15 residues. CDR3 protein: CASSQEGREGYGYTF. The DNA of the CDR3 is TGCGCCAGCAGCCAAGAAGGGCGGGAGGGCTATGGCTACACCTTC.

The rearrangement uses TRBV7-3 and TRBJ2-1; the match to TRBD2 covers 13 bases. The V and J ends lost 5 bases and 2 bases, in that order; junction bases with no gene match: 3. Looked up from germline, CDR1 is SGHTA and CDR2 is FQGTGA. CDR3 length: 16 amino acids. CDR3 nucleotides: TGTGCCAGCAGCAAGACTAGCGGGAGGACCTACAATGAGCAGTTCTTC. This codes for CASSKTSGRTYNEQFF.

The rearrangement links TRBV7-9 to TRBJ2-5; D possibly corresponds to TRBD1 (6 bases). V was clipped by 9 bases and J by 5 bases, with 13 bases between them. The CDR3 is made up of 12 amino acids. The germline V gene encodes CDR1 SEHNR and CDR2 FQNEAQ (reference sequence). The CDR3: CASRGFGETQYF. Here the CDR3 DNA reads TGTGCCAGTAGGGGGTTCGGGGAGACCCAGTACTTC.

The V and J genes are TRBV6-4 and TRBJ2-3; 13 nucleotides align to TRBD2. This CDR3 region has 16 residues. CDR1 is MRHNA, CDR2 SNTAGT, per germline. The trim removed 5 bases at V and 2 bases at J, leaving 4 bases unmatched. The CDR3 nucleotides read TGTGCCAGCAGTCTGGGACTAGCGGGGAACACAGATACGCAGTATTTT. Protein product: CASSLGLAGNTDTQYF.

The J gene is TRBJ1-2, the V gene TRBV27, with 10 bases fitting TRBD1. The CDR3 spans 15 residues. J gave up 7 bases and V 5 bases, and 10 bases lay outside the gene matches. Per the germline V gene, CDR1 is MNHEY and CDR2 is SMNVEV (reference sequence). CDR3 protein: CASSPSTGGLCGYTF. The CDR3 DNA reads as TGTGCCAGCAGTCCTTCGACAGGGGGCCTCTGTGGCTACACCTTC.

The V gene is TRBV5-4, the J gene TRBJ2-3, with D possibly being TRBD1 (6 bases). The CDR3 totals 15 residues. Trimming stripped 3 bases from V and 2 bases from J, with 13 bases between. Germline V lookup: CDR1 SGHNT, CDR2 YYREEE (reference sequence). This chain's CDR3 is CASSYDRRITDTQYF. Here the CDR3 DNA reads TGTGCCAGCAGCTACGACAGGAGGATCACAGATACGCAGTATTTT. Looking up the rest from reference TRBV5-4 and TRBJ2-3 gives the full variable domain: ETGVTQSPTHLIKTRGQQVTLRCSSQSGHNTVSWYQQALGQGPQFIFQYYREEENGRGNFPPRFSGLQFPNYSSELNVNALELDDSALYLCASSYDRRITDTQYFGPGTRLTVL.

This clone was observed a few times. This sequence joins TRBV12-5 and TRBJ1-4, with 9 nucleotides matching TRBD1. CDR3 length: 18 residues. The germline V gene has CDR1 LGHNT and CDR2 FRNRAP. Germline trimming cut 0 bases from V and 8 bases from J; bases unmatched to any gene: 13. In DNA, the CDR3 is TGTGCTAGTGGTTTGGTACTCCTCTTACAGGGGGCCCGGGAAAAACTGTTTTTT. The encoded protein is CASGLVLLLQGAREKLFF.

This chain connects TRBV13 to TRBJ2-5; 8 bases align to TRBD1. The CDR3 consists of 15 residues. The trim removed 5 bases at V and 4 bases at J, leaving 9 bases unmatched. Germline V gene lookup returns CDR1 PRHDT and CDR2 FYEKMQ (reference sequence). CDR3 amino acids: CASSLPGTGRETQYF. For the CDR3, the DNA is TGTGCCAGCAGCCTGCCCGGGACAGGTCGAGAGACCCAGTACTTC.

This clone was seen just once. The chain combines TRBV12-2 with TRBJ2-7; the table's D call of TRBD2 was not tested on the DNA. TRBV12-2 is a pseudogene segment. There are 14 residues in the CDR3. The CDR3 sequence: CASRLVSLFYEQYF. Here the CDR3 DNA reads TGTGCAAGTCGCTTAGTTAGCTTGTTCTACGAGCAGTACTTC.

The chain uses TRBV7-8 and TRBJ1-1; D is unresolved. Trimming removed 5 bases at V and 8 bases at J, with 18 bases between. The CDR3 is made up of 14 amino acids. Germline V CDR1 and CDR2: SGHVS, FQNEAQ. This chain's CDR3 is CASSLAGLAGEAFF. CDR3 DNA: TGTGCCAGCAGCCTCGCGGGCTTAGCGGGGGAAGCTTTCTTT.

The chain joins TRBV30 to TRBJ1-3; D unresolved. The CDR3 loop spans 14 amino acids. CDR1 GTSNPN and CDR2 SVGIG come from the germline V gene (reference sequence). Trimming took off 0 bases at V and 4 bases at J, with 10 bases between the two ends. The CDR3, as DNA: TGTGCCTGGAGTGTTGGCCAACTAGGAAACACCATATATTTT. Translating gives CAWSVGQLGNTIYF.

This clone was picked up one time. The chain uses TRBV6-5 and TRBJ1-4; no clear D gene. The CDR3 runs to 13 residues. V lost 6 bases, J lost 5 bases, and 10 bases lay in between. Germline V CDR1 and CDR2: MNHEY, SVGAGI. The CDR3 DNA follows: TGTGCCAGCAGGTTTTCCAGGAATGAAAAACTGTTTTTT. It is translated as CASRFSRNEKLFF.

This chain connects TRBV6-1 to TRBJ1-2, with D maybe TRBD1 (5 bases). Per germline, CDR1 MNHNS and CDR2 SASEGT. The CDR3 sequence is 15 residues long. Trimming took 3 bases from V and 4 from J, leaving 15 bases between them. The CDR3 loop reads CASSDSQGLPYGYTF. As DNA, the CDR3 is TGTGCCAGCAGTGATTCCCAGGGACTCCCCTATGGCTACACCTTC.

The chain uses TRBV5-1 and TRBJ2-1, with a possible D match to TRBD2 (6 bases). V was shortened by 4 bases and J by 4 bases, with 6 bases between the two germline ends. The germline V gene has CDR1 SGHRS and CDR2 YFSETQ. This CDR3 has 12 residues. In DNA form, the CDR3 reads TGCGCCAGCAGCCGGGAGTACAATGAGCAGTTCTTC. Its translation is CASSREYNEQFF.

A remark on this clone: Since no conserved phenylalanine or tryptophan closes the CDR3, a read error is the likely cause. V is TRBV25-1 and J is TRBJ2-2, with no clear D. The germline V and J ends were trimmed by 3 bases and 2 bases, with 7 bases remaining between them. Germline CDR1 is MGHDK and CDR2 is SYGVNS. This CDR3 is built from 14 residues. The CDR3 nucleotides are TGTGCCAGCAGTGATCGTGGAAACACCGGGGAGCTGTTTTGT. Protein: CASSDRGNTGELFC.

The rearrangement uses TRBV7-6 and TRBJ2-5; no clear D. With the DNA end fitting TRBJ2-7 better, the J assignment may be wrong. This CDR3 contains 12 residues. CDR1 and CDR2 from the germline V gene are SGHVS and FNYEAQ. CDR3: CASSASDYEQYF. CDR3 sequence (DNA): TGTGCCAGCAGCGCCTCGGACTACGAGCAGTACTTC.

Comment on this clone: Germline and junction disagree at one end, which may indicate a read error. The chain combines TRBV15 with TRBJ1-2; tentative D call: TRBD1 (5 bases). Germline V gene data show CDR1 as LNHNV and CDR2 as YYDKDF (reference sequence). This CDR3 contains 14 residues. CDR3 nucleotide sequence: TGTGCCACCAGTACGGCCCCGAATAGCAGGGCGCTGGACTTC. Protein product: CATSTAPNSRALDF.

V gene TRBV27 combines with J gene TRBJ1-4; D is undetermined. V was trimmed by 3 bases and J by 8 bases, leaving 10 bases between them. This CDR3 contains 13 residues. From germline, CDR1 is MNHEY and CDR2 SMNVEV (reference sequence). CDR3 nucleotide sequence: TGTGCCAGCAGTTTTGGGCTTTTCGAAAAACTGTTTTTT. It translates to CASSFGLFEKLFF.

The V gene is TRBV4-1, the J gene TRBJ2-3; D may be TRBD1 (6 bases). Germline V gene sequence: CDR1 MGHRA, CDR2 YSYEKL. Between the trimmed V and J ends, which lost 2 bases and 1 base, there was a span of 10 bases. The CDR3 is made up of 15 amino acids. The CDR3 here is CASSQPPGGTDTQYF. The CDR3 DNA follows: TGCGCCAGCAGCCAACCCCCAGGGGGCACAGATACGCAGTATTTT.

The chain uses TRBV10-3 and TRBJ2-1, with TRBD1 identical over 7 bases. The CDR3 is 16 amino acids. The V segment lost 4 bases and the J segment 0 bases; nucleotides outside the gene matches: 6. CDR1 is ENHRY, CDR2 SYGVKD, per germline. The CDR3 loop is CAISAPGQSSYNEQFF. Written as DNA, the CDR3 is TGTGCCATCAGTGCACCGGGACAGAGCTCCTACAATGAGCAGTTCTTC.

The chain joins TRBV4-1 to TRBJ2-5; D remains unclear. Germline-derived CDR1 and CDR2 are MGHRA and YSYEKL. The V gene lost 0 bases and the J gene lost 13 bases, with 12 bases spanning the gap. The CDR3 consists of 12 residues. As DNA, the CDR3 is TGCGCCAGCAGCCAAGAGCGGCCTCAAGGGTACTTC. As protein: CASSQERPQGYF.

The chain couples TRBV4-2 to TRBJ2-2; TRBD2 aligns across 14 bases. V was clipped by 4 bases and J by 7 bases; unmatched bases: 5. Germline CDR1 and CDR2: LGHNA and YNFKEQ. The CDR3 has 16 residues. The CDR3 loop is CASSPTSGGGVGELFF. In DNA, the CDR3 is TGTGCCAGCAGCCCGACTAGCGGGGGGGGTGTCGGGGAGCTGTTTTTT.

In this sample, this clone turned up once. The V gene is TRBV6-5, the J gene TRBJ1-2, with TRBD1 identical over 7 bases. Germline CDR1 is MNHEY and CDR2 is SVGAGI. Unmatched junction bases numbered 3, after V lost 6 bases and J lost 2 bases. The CDR3 extends over 13 amino acids. The CDR3 sequence is CASSPTGNYGYTF. The CDR3 DNA sequence: TGTGCCAGCAGCCCGACAGGGAACTATGGCTACACCTTC.